This T cell receptor beta chain was documented in a study of a mutant IDH1 vaccine in newly diagnosed glioma. The data were produced by immunoSEQ multiplex PCR, yet TCRdb's version contains in-frame clones alone and is incomplete. The table has approximately 70,000 clones, approximately 83% seen once. Whole-study results and caveats: It seemed that pseudoprogression was not linked to changes in the top peripheral T cell clonotypes.

Time point specified: baseline, week 1 (first vaccination visit). Noted treatment: pre-vaccination baseline after standard-of-care therapy. Of note for this clone: Its matching antigen is unknown.

The clonotype originates from a man aged 25-45 years with glioma. This material consisted of PBMCs, taken from a glioma patient treated with radiotherapy, temozolomide or both.

Written as DNA, the CDR3 is TGCGCCAGCAGCTTCGGGGGCTCCCGGGAGGAAGCTTTCTTT. Protein product: CASSFGGSREEAFF. V and J are TRBV5-1 and TRBJ1-1, with a tentative D call TRBD1 (6 bases). Germline lookup yields CDR1 SGHRS and CDR2 YFSETQ. Trimming removed 2 bases at V and 8 bases at J, with 16 bases between. This CDR3 has 14 amino acids.